Listed below are T cell receptor beta chains from one sample, sequenced in a study of blood T cell repertoires in COVID-19. TCRdb keeps only in-frame clones here, not all; method: immunoSEQ multiplex PCR. The sample includes about 68,000 clones, 87% of them seen just once. Sample: peripheral blood. These receptors came from a woman in her 50s with COVID-19, enrolled during active disease. Each CDR3 is given with its conserved first and last residue. Fields, in order: clone size, V gene, J gene, D gene, CDR3 DNA, CDR3 protein. D genes are given only for firm matches. Clone size is not always given. Where it is, it says once, few, many or a class for expanded clones.

abundance: .
v_gene: TRBV28
j_gene: TRBJ1-2
d_gene: .
CDR3nt: TGTGCCAGCAGTTCCGGGGGAGCAATCTATGGCTACACCTTC
CDR3aa: CASSSGGAIYGYTF

abundance: .
v_gene: TRBV9
j_gene: TRBJ2-7
d_gene: TRBD2
CDR3nt: TGTGCCAGCAGCGTAGGGGGGACTACCGCCGAGCAGTACTTC
CDR3aa: CASSVGGTTAEQYF

abundance: .
v_gene: TRBV27
j_gene: TRBJ2-7
d_gene: .
CDR3nt: TGTGCCAGCAGTTTTAGGGGCGAGCAGTACTTC
CDR3aa: CASSFRGEQYF

abundance: once
v_gene: TRBV28
j_gene: TRBJ2-7
d_gene: .
CDR3nt: TGTGCCAGCAGTTCCACAGGGTCAGTGGGCGAGCAGTACTTC
CDR3aa: CASSSTGSVGEQYF

abundance: .
v_gene: TRBV5-8
j_gene: TRBJ1-3
d_gene: .
CDR3nt: TGTGCCAGCAGCTCAGGGGCATCTGGAAACACCATATATTTT
CDR3aa: CASSSGASGNTIYF

abundance: .
v_gene: TRBV5-1
j_gene: TRBJ2-1
d_gene: TRBD2
CDR3nt: TGCGCCAGCAGCTTGAGTAGCGGGAGGACTGAGCAGTTCTTC
CDR3aa: CASSLSSGRTEQFF

abundance: .
v_gene: TRBV7-9
j_gene: TRBJ2-3
d_gene: TRBD2
CDR3nt: TGTGCCAGCAGCTTATGGGGCGGGAGCCTAAGCACAGATACGCAGTATTTT
CDR3aa: CASSLWGGSLSTDTQYF

abundance: .
v_gene: TRBV12-3/TRBV12-4
j_gene: TRBJ2-3
d_gene: TRBD2
CDR3nt: TGTGCCAGTCGGGGGGGAACAGATACGCAGTATTTT
CDR3aa: CASRGGTDTQYF

abundance: .
v_gene: TRBV24-1
j_gene: TRBJ1-1
d_gene: .
CDR3nt: TGTGCCATATCGGCGGCCAACACTGAAGCTTTCTTT
CDR3aa: CAISAANTEAFF

abundance: .
v_gene: TRBV15
j_gene: TRBJ2-2
d_gene: .
CDR3nt: TGTGCCACCAGCAGAGATCGCGGCTTCTCCGGGGAGCTGTTTTTT
CDR3aa: CATSRDRGFSGELFF

abundance: .
v_gene: TRBV6-5
j_gene: TRBJ2-2
d_gene: .
CDR3nt: TGTGCCGCGACAGACAGAGCGAACACCGGGGAGCTGTTTTTT
CDR3aa: CAATDRANTGELFF

abundance: .
v_gene: TRBV20-1
j_gene: TRBJ2-7
d_gene: .
CDR3nt: TGCAGTGCTAGTTCAGGCAGGGCCCACGAGCAGTACTTC
CDR3aa: CSASSGRAHEQYF

abundance: .
v_gene: TRBV30
j_gene: TRBJ2-5
d_gene: .
CDR3nt: TGTGCCTGGAGCCACCCAGCGGAGACCCAGTACTTC
CDR3aa: CAWSHPAETQYF

abundance: .
v_gene: TRBV19
j_gene: TRBJ2-7
d_gene: TRBD2
CDR3nt: TGTGCCAGTAGTATAGGGGTAGCGGGAGCTCGGGAGCAGTACTTC
CDR3aa: CASSIGVAGAREQYF

abundance: .
v_gene: TRBV7-9
j_gene: TRBJ2-7
d_gene: TRBD1
CDR3nt: TGTGCCAGCAGCCTCACGACAGGGCGCGAGCAGTACTTC
CDR3aa: CASSLTTGREQYF

abundance: .
v_gene: TRBV6-6
j_gene: TRBJ1-4
d_gene: .
CDR3nt: TGTGCCAGCACCTTAGGTTCGAAGTCGGGAAAACTGTTTTTT
CDR3aa: CASTLGSKSGKLFF

abundance: .
v_gene: TRBV6-6
j_gene: TRBJ2-2
d_gene: .
CDR3nt: TGTGCCAGCAGTCTCCTTAGTACCGGGGAGCTGTTTTTT
CDR3aa: CASSLLSTGELFF

abundance: .
v_gene: TRBV27
j_gene: TRBJ2-3
d_gene: .
CDR3nt: TGTGCCAGCAGTTTACTAACGGCTGCGGGAGATACGCAGTATTTT
CDR3aa: CASSLLTAAGDTQYF

abundance: .
v_gene: TRBV7-3
j_gene: TRBJ2-3
d_gene: TRBD1
CDR3nt: TGTGCCAGCAGCTTAACAGGGGGCTACTCCGATACGCAGTATTTT
CDR3aa: CASSLTGGYSDTQYF

abundance: few
v_gene: TRBV28
j_gene: TRBJ2-5
d_gene: .
CDR3nt: TGTGCCAGCAGCAAAATGAACAGGGATCGGACCCAGTACTTC
CDR3aa: CASSKMNRDRTQYF

abundance: few
v_gene: TRBV9
j_gene: TRBJ1-1
d_gene: .
CDR3nt: TGTGCCAGCAGCTCACAGGGTGGGGGCACTGAAGCTTTCTTT
CDR3aa: CASSSQGGGTEAFF

abundance: .
v_gene: TRBV28
j_gene: TRBJ2-5
d_gene: TRBD2
CDR3nt: TGTGCCAGTTTGGATTCGGCGGGAGTAGGGCAAGAGACCCAGTACTTC
CDR3aa: CASLDSAGVGQETQYF

abundance: .
v_gene: TRBV2
j_gene: TRBJ2-3
d_gene: .
CDR3nt: TGTGCCAGCAGTAGACTAGGGTCAGATACGCAGTATTTT
CDR3aa: CASSRLGSDTQYF

abundance: .
v_gene: TRBV24-1
j_gene: TRBJ2-2
d_gene: .
CDR3nt: TGTGCCACCCAAAGCCGAACGGGAGTAATCGGGGAGCTGTTTTTT
CDR3aa: CATQSRTGVIGELFF

abundance: .
v_gene: TRBV18
j_gene: TRBJ1-5
d_gene: TRBD1
CDR3nt: TGTGCCAGCTCCCCGGCCCAGGGGGCGATAAATCAGCCCCAGCATTTT
CDR3aa: CASSPAQGAINQPQHF

abundance: once
v_gene: TRBV4-1
j_gene: TRBJ1-2
d_gene: TRBD1
CDR3nt: TGCGCCAGCAGCTCTGGACAGGGCAGCTTCTATGGCTACACCTTC
CDR3aa: CASSSGQGSFYGYTF

abundance: .
v_gene: TRBV30
j_gene: TRBJ1-5
d_gene: .
CDR3nt: TGTGCCTGGAGTGCCGGAGGTCAGCCCCAGCATTTT
CDR3aa: CAWSAGGQPQHF

abundance: .
v_gene: TRBV10-2
j_gene: TRBJ2-3
d_gene: TRBD2
CDR3nt: TGCGCCAGCAGTAGCGGGAGGAGTAGCACAGATACGCAGTATTTT
CDR3aa: CASSSGRSSTDTQYF

abundance: .
v_gene: TRBV27
j_gene: TRBJ2-4
d_gene: .
CDR3nt: TGTGCCAGCAGTTTAAGGGTTGGGGCCCAGACCAAAAACATTCAGTACTTC
CDR3aa: CASSLRVGAQTKNIQYF

abundance: .
v_gene: TRBV5-1
j_gene: TRBJ2-7
d_gene: TRBD1
CDR3nt: TGCGCCAGCAGCTTGGGGCAGGGGGTCGCCGAGCAGTACTTC
CDR3aa: CASSLGQGVAEQYF

abundance: once
v_gene: TRBV4-3
j_gene: TRBJ1-2
d_gene: .
CDR3nt: TGCGCCAGCAGCTACCGGGGGAGCGGCTACACCTTC
CDR3aa: CASSYRGSGYTF

abundance: .
v_gene: TRBV12-1
j_gene: TRBJ2-6
d_gene: .
CDR3nt: TGTGCCAGCAGCCCCCCCCGTCGGGTCGCCACCCTCTCTGGGGCCAACGTCCTGACTTTC
CDR3aa: CASSPPRRVATLSGANVLTF